These 15 T cell receptor beta chains share one sample of origin, sequenced in a study of early T cells in non-severe SARS-CoV-2 infection. TCRdb called the 5' RACE reads again in MiXCR, with one record for every CDR3 protein. The data hold about 92,000 distinct CDR3 sequences, with roughly 17% observed a single time. The sequencing input was whole blood. These receptors all come from an adult who was a healthcare worker with PCR-confirmed SARS-CoV-2 infection or an uninfected control (not recorded which).

This clonotype was recorded many times. The chain recombines TRBV6-4 with TRBJ2-1, with D maybe TRBD2 (5 bases). This CDR3 is 14 amino acids long. The germline gives CDR1 MRHNA, CDR2 SNTAGT. Trimming left V 2 bases short and J 3 bases short, with 8 bases between. The DNA for the CDR3 is TGTGCCAGCAGTGACGGGAGCGGCTACAATGAGCAGTTCTTC. It is translated as CASSDGSGYNEQFF.

This clonotype was counted between two and nine times. CDR3 DNA: TGTGCCAGCAGTTTATGGGAGACAGGGGGCAGGGATACGCAGTATTTT. Translating it yields CASSLWETGGRDTQYF. V and J are TRBV28 and TRBJ2-3, with 10 nucleotides matching TRBD1. Germline values: CDR1 MDHEN, CDR2 SYDVKM. The CDR3 is 16 residues long. The V segment lost 0 bases and the J segment 6 bases; nucleotides outside the gene matches: 6.

The rearrangement uses TRBV29-1 and TRBJ2-3; 8 nucleotides line up with TRBD1. CDR3 length equals 14 residues. With 7 bases clipped from V and 5 bases from J, the junction kept 11 bases outside the gene matches. Germline V gives CDR1 SQVTM, CDR2 ANQGSEA. The CDR3 DNA sequence: TGCAGCGGCCGACAGGGGATTCAGGGAGATACGCAGTATTTT. Translation: CSGRQGIQGDTQYF.

This clonotype was seen more than once but under ten times. This sequence joins TRBV24-1 and TRBJ1-5; 9 bases align to TRBD1. The CDR3 loop spans 13 amino acids. Germline CDR1 and CDR2: KGHDR and SFDVKD. Trimming cost V 9 bases and J 6 bases; bases outside gene matches: 5. The CDR3 nucleotides read TGTGCCACCGAGGGACAGGGAGGTCAGCCCCAGCATTTT. This encodes CATEGQGGQPQHF.

The genes are TRBV7-2 and TRBJ2-3, with D unclear. Germline CDR1 reads SGHTA; CDR2 reads FQGNSA. Between the trimmed V and J ends, which lost 6 bases and 6 bases, there was a span of 7 bases. CDR3 length: 11 residues. The chain's CDR3 is CASSTRDTQYF. The CDR3 DNA follows: TGTGCCAGCAGTACACGGGATACGCAGTATTTT.

The table lists this clonotype with many counts. The J gene is TRBJ2-1, the V gene TRBV6-2 or TRBV6-3, with D maybe TRBD1 (6 bases). This CDR3 comprises 13 residues. Germline values: CDR1 MNHEY, CDR2 SVGEGT. Trimming stripped 5 bases from V and 4 bases from J, with 9 bases between. The CDR3 bases are TGTGCCAGCAGTAGGACAGTTTACAATGAGCAGTTCTTC. Translating gives CASSRTVYNEQFF.

This clonotype was found a few times. This chain joins TRBV21-1 and TRBJ2-5; TRBD2, as called in the table, went unchecked against the DNA. TRBV21-1 is a documented pseudogene. The CDR3 is made up of 16 amino acids. CDR3 in amino acids: CASRNPGPSGIETQYF. In DNA, the CDR3 is TGTGCCAGCAGAAATCCAGGGCCTTCGGGGATCGAGACCCAGTACTTC.

The chain combines TRBV30 with TRBJ1-4; tentatively, D is TRBD1 (5 bases). V was cut by 5 bases and J by 5 bases, with 15 bases left in between. Germline CDR1 GTSNPN, CDR2 SVGIG (reference sequence). The CDR3 consists of 14 residues. CDR3 protein: CAWDTGTGNEKLFF. CDR3 nucleotide sequence: TGTGCCTGGGACACCGGGACTGGAAATGAAAAACTGTTTTTT.

The table lists this clonotype with many counts. The chain uses TRBV3-1 and TRBJ1-1; no clear D gene. The CDR3 has 14 residues. Per germline, CDR1 LGHDT and CDR2 YNNKEL (reference sequence). V shed 4 bases and J shed 1 base, with 10 bases lying between them. The DNA for the CDR3 is TGTGCCAGCAGCCCCGAAAGGGAGAACACTGAAGCTTTCTTT. This encodes CASSPERENTEAFF.

This clonotype was observed a few times. The DNA for the CDR3 is TGTGCCAGCAAACCAGTCTCCTACAATGAGCAGTTCTTC. This codes for CASKPVSYNEQFF. The gene calls are TRBV12-3 or TRBV12-4 and TRBJ2-1, with unresolved D. There are 13 residues in the CDR3. Trimming took 7 bases from V and 0 from J, leaving 7 bases between them.

This clonotype appeared a few times. The chain joins TRBV21-1 to TRBJ2-7; the table's TRBD1 call for D was not verified on the DNA. TRBV21-1 is assigned pseudogene status. The CDR3 is 9 amino acids. CDR3 region: CASKNPGYF. The CDR3 coding sequence is TGTGCCAGCAAGAACCCGGGGTACTTC.

CDR3 amino acids: CASSWNTNTEAFF. The CDR3 DNA follows: TGTGCCAGCAGTTGGAATACTAACACTGAAGCTTTCTTT. This chain joins TRBV28 and TRBJ1-1; the D is unclear. This CDR3 spans 13 amino acids. Germline CDR1 reads MDHEN; CDR2 reads SYDVKM. Between the trimmed V and J ends, which lost 4 bases and 2 bases, there was a span of 8 bases.

This clonotype was recorded at least ten times. The CDR3 region is CASSFGLREGNEKLFF. Here the CDR3 DNA reads TGTGCCAGCAGCTTCGGCCTCAGGGAGGGTAATGAAAAACTGTTTTTT. The rearrangement joins TRBV11-2 to TRBJ1-4, with TRBD1 as a possible D gene (5 bases). The CDR3 runs to 16 residues. Trimming pared 3 bases from V and 4 bases from J, leaving 15 bases between. Germline-derived CDR1 and CDR2 are SGHAT and FQNNGV.

The V call is TRBV11-2, the J call TRBJ2-7; D perhaps matches TRBD1 (6 bases). V was trimmed by 4 bases and J by 11 bases, leaving 15 bases between them. The CDR3 spans 12 residues. Germline CDR1 reads SGHAT; CDR2 reads FQNNGV. CDR3 nucleotides: TGTGCCAGCAGCTCCCGGGACACATACAAGTACTTC. This gives the protein CASSSRDTYKYF.

This clonotype was found many times. V usage is TRBV30 and J usage is TRBJ1-6, with 7 nucleotides matching TRBD1. J gave up 10 bases and V 0 bases, and 6 bases lay outside the gene matches. The CDR3 is 14 amino acids. Germline values: CDR1 GTSNPN, CDR2 SVGIG (reference sequence). This chain's CDR3 is CAWSVRQGESPLHF. Here the CDR3 DNA reads TGTGCCTGGAGTGTAAGACAGGGTGAATCACCCCTCCACTTT.